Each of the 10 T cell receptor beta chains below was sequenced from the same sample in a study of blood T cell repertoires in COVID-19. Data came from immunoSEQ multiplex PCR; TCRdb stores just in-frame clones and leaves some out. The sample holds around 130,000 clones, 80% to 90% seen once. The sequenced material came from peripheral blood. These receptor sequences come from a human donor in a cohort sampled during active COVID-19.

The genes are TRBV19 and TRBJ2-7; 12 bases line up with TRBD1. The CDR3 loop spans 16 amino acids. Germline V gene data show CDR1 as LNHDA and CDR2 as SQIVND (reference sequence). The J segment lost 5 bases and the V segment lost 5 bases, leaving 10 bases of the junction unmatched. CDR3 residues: CASSVVTGTGGHEQYF. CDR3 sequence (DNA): TGTGCCAGTAGTGTTGTAACCGGGACAGGGGGCCACGAGCAGTACTTC.

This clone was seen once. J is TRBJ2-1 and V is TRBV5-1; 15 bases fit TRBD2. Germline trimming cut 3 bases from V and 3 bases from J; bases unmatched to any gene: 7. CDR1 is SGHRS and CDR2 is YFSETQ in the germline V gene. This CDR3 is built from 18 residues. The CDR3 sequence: CASSWGLAGGPYYNEQFF. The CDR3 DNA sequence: TGCGCCAGCAGCTGGGGACTAGCGGGGGGCCCTTACTACAATGAGCAGTTCTTC.

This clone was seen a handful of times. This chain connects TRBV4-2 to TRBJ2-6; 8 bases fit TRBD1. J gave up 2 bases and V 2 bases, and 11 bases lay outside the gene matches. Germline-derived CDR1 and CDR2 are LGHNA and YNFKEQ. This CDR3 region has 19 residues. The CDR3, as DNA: TGTGCCAGCAGCCAAAACCCTATTGGACAGGGTGCTGGGGCCAACGTCCTGACTTTC. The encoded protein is CASSQNPIGQGAGANVLTF.

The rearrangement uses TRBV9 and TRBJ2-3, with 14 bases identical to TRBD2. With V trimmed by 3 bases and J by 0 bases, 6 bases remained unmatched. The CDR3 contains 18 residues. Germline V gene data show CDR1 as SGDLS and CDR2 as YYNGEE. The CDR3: CASSAGLAGDISTDTQYF. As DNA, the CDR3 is TGTGCCAGCAGCGCGGGACTAGCGGGGGACATAAGCACAGATACGCAGTATTTT. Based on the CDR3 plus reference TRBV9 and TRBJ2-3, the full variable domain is DSGVTQTPKHLITATGQRVTLRCSPRSGDLSVYWYQQSLDQGLQFLIQYYNGEERAKGNILERFSAQQFPDLHSELNLSSLELGDSALYFCASSAGLAGDISTDTQYFGPGTRLTVL.

CDR3 region: CASSFTVPNTGELFF. CDR3 sequence (DNA): TGTGCCAGCAGTTTTACTGTCCCGAACACCGGGGAGCTGTTTTTT. V is TRBV27 and J is TRBJ2-2, with D unclear. The CDR3 consists of 15 residues. CDR1 is MNHEY, CDR2 SMNVEV, per germline (reference sequence). V was clipped by 3 bases and J by 0 bases, with 8 bases between them.

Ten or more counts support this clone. This chain's CDR3 is CASSRTDREVDGYTF. The CDR3 nucleotides are TGCGCCAGCAGCCGAACGGACAGGGAGGTCGATGGCTACACCTTC. The V call is TRBV4-1, the J call TRBJ1-2; 8 bases align to TRBD1. The CDR3 is 15 residues long. From germline, CDR1 is MGHRA and CDR2 YSYEKL. V trimming: 4 bases; J trimming: 6 bases; junction bases outside the gene matches: 10.

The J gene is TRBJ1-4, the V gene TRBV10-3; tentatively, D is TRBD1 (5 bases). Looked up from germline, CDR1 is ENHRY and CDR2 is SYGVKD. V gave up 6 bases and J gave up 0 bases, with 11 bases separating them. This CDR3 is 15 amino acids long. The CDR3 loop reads CAIRDNDATNEKLFF. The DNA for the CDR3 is TGTGCCATCAGGGACAACGATGCAACTAATGAAAAACTGTTTTTT.

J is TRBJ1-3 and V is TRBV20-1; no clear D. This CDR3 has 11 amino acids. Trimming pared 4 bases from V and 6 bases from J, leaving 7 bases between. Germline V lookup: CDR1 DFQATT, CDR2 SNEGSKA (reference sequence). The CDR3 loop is CSAKYINTIYF. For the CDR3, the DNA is TGCAGTGCTAAGTACATAAACACCATATATTTT.

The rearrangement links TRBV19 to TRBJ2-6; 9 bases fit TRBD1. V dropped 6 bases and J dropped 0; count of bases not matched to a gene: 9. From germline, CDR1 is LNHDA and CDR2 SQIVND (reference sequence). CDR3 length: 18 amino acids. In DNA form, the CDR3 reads TGTGCCAGTAGCGACCCGGGACAGGGATACTCTGGGGCCAACGTCCTGACTTTC. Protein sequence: CASSDPGQGYSGANVLTF.

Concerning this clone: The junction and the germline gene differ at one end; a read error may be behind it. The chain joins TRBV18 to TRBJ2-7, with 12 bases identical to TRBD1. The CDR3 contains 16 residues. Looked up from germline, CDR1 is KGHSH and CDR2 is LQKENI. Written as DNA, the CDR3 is TGTGCCGGCTCACGCCCCGGGACAGGGGGCCAAAACGAGCAGTACTTC. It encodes CAGSRPGTGGQNEQYF.